This T cell receptor (beta chain) derives from a study of shared clonotypes between healthy human individuals. Across the whole study: Two female and a few male donors aged 18 to 49 were enrolled. Points from the study as a whole: Non-shared clonotypes displayed generation probabilities falling below those of clonotypes present in all four donors.

The protocol was immunoSEQ multiplex PCR, while the TCRdb copy is restricted to in-frame clones and leaves out a portion. The data show around 1.9 million clones, with about 93% seen just once and over 1.5% held by the top ten. Concerning this clone itself: The target antigen is unknown.

This CDR3 is built from 17 residues. Germline values: CDR1 LGHNA, CDR2 YSLEER. Trimming took 0 bases from V and 6 from J; bases not matched to a gene: 10. CD8 cells regarded as naive lacked CD45RO, were positively chosen for CCR7, and omitted terminally differentiated effector memory CD45RA+ cells. Every donor was a Caucasian adult from Nashville, Tennessee. Sequencing was performed on naive CD8+ T cells from PBMCs. This sequence originates from a man between 18 and 29 years old in good health. Some clones in this sample may be carry-over from other donors' samples. The chain joins TRBV4-3 to TRBJ2-1, with 8 bases matching TRBD1. The CDR3 reads CASSQDGLGQGSNEQFF. CDR3 sequence (DNA): TGCGCCAGCAGCCAAGATGGTCTCGGACAGGGTAGCAATGAGCAGTTCTTC.